These 23 T cell receptor beta chains came from one sample sequenced in a study of monozygotic twins with inflammatory bowel disease. TCRdb re-called the 5' RACE reads, yielding one record per CDR3 amino acid sequence without DNA. This sample's clone table lists roughly 150,000 distinct CDR3 sequences. Sequenced material: blood. The receptors come from a human donor with ulcerative colitis or Crohn's disease, or a healthy co-twin of an affected twin (not recorded which).

The chain uses TRBV30 and TRBJ1-6. Germline assignment: CDR1 GTSNPN and CDR2 SVGIG (reference sequence). This CDR3 has 11 amino acids. CDR3 sequence: CAWGRDSPLHF.

This chain joins TRBV5-1 and TRBJ1-2; no DNA is available, so the TRBD1 call from TCRdb remains unchecked. CDR1 SGHRS and CDR2 YFSETQ come from the germline V gene. The CDR3 runs 14 residues. CDR3 sequence reads: CASSPVEGRYGYTF.

The chain combines TRBV5-1 with TRBJ2-3; TCRdb designates TRBD2, a call that cannot be tested without DNA. Germline V gene data show CDR1 as SGHRS and CDR2 as YFSETQ. The CDR3 has 15 residues. CDR3 sequence reads: CASSLTSGVTDTQYF.

J is TRBJ2-4 and V is TRBV19; with no DNA, the TCRdb D assignment of TRBD1 cannot be verified. Germline CDR1 is LNHDA and CDR2 is SQIVND (reference sequence). The CDR3 runs 17 residues. The CDR3 protein is CASSFKATGLAKNIQYF.

The rearrangement uses TRBV12-2 and TRBJ1-5. TRBV12-2 is annotated as a pseudogene. The CDR3 covers 11 residues. This chain's CDR3 is CASRPPRYQHF.

This chain uses TRBV20-1 with TRBJ2-3; with no DNA, the TCRdb D assignment of TRBD1 cannot be verified. The CDR3 sequence is 15 residues long. The germline V gene encodes CDR1 DFQATT and CDR2 SNEGSKA (reference sequence). CDR3 amino acids: CSAKLGQVLTDTQYF.

V is TRBV5-1 and J is TRBJ2-4; the TCRdb D gene call, TRBD1, has no DNA to confirm it. Per the germline V gene, CDR1 is SGHRS and CDR2 is YFSETQ. The CDR3 consists of 12 residues. CDR3 region: CASSPDRDIQYF.

The V gene is TRBV7-3, the J gene TRBJ2-3; TCRdb picks TRBD2, but there is no DNA to check that call. CDR1 and CDR2 (germline): SGHTA, FQGTGA. The CDR3 totals 20 residues. The CDR3 sequence is CASSSPTGLAGEGSTDTQYF.

The rearrangement links TRBV12-3 or TRBV12-4 to TRBJ2-2; TCRdb proposes TRBD1, but this gene call is untestable without DNA. The CDR3 sequence is 18 residues long. The CDR3: CASSLSIGQGASGGELFF.

This chain connects TRBV5-1 to TRBJ2-1; the TCRdb D gene call, TRBD1, has no DNA to confirm it. From germline, CDR1 is SGHRS and CDR2 YFSETQ. The CDR3 totals 17 residues. CDR3 region: CASSLVSGGRGYNEQFF.

The CDR3 loop reads CASSPQLGGMDTQYF. The J gene is TRBJ2-3, the V gene TRBV7-7; TCRdb selects TRBD1, and the lack of DNA leaves this call unchecked. The CDR3 spans 15 residues. Germline CDR1 SSHAT, CDR2 FNYEAQ (reference sequence).

V and J are TRBV14 and TRBJ2-7. The CDR3 runs 13 residues. Germline V gene data show CDR1 as SGHDN and CDR2 as FVKESK. The CDR3 loop is CASSQVPGYEQYF.

The V call is TRBV5-1, the J call TRBJ2-2; the D call of TRBD2 rests on TCRdb alone, since no DNA is present to check it. Germline CDR1 is SGHRS and CDR2 is YFSETQ. The CDR3 loop spans 19 amino acids. This CDR3 is CASSPGLAGVGGPTGELFF.

V is TRBV5-4 and J is TRBJ2-7; lacking DNA, the TRBD2 call made by TCRdb goes unchecked. Germline V CDR1 and CDR2: SGHNT, YYREEE (reference sequence). The CDR3 covers 16 residues. Here the CDR3 reads CASSPPTSGSVHEQYF.

The rearrangement links TRBV5-4 to TRBJ2-1; with no DNA, the TCRdb D assignment of TRBD2 cannot be verified. Germline CDR1 is SGHNT and CDR2 is YYREEE (reference sequence). CDR3 length: 13 residues. The CDR3 sequence is CASSFGTSDEQFF. Full variable domain (remainder filled in from reference TRBV5-4 and TRBJ2-1): ETGVTQSPTHLIKTRGQQVTLRCSSQSGHNTVSWYQQALGQGPQFIFQYYREEENGRGNFPPRFSGLQFPNYSSELNVNALELDDSALYLCASSFGTSDEQFFGPGTRLTVL.

The chain carries TRBV11-2 and TRBJ2-7. The germline CDR1 and CDR2 sequences are SGHAT and FQNNGV. CDR3 length equals 12 residues. The CDR3 is CASSPTDYEQYF.

The CDR3 protein is CASSPAGGTESQLFF. This chain connects TRBV28 to TRBJ1-4. The CDR3 totals 15 residues. In germline, CDR1 is MDHEN, CDR2 SYDVKM.

The rearrangement links TRBV24-1 to TRBJ1-4; TCRdb selects TRBD1, and the lack of DNA leaves this call unchecked. The CDR3 is made up of 14 amino acids. Germline CDR1 and CDR2: KGHDR and SFDVKD. The CDR3 region is CATSDPGRGEKLFF.

The rearrangement uses TRBV4-2 and TRBJ2-3; the D gene TCRdb calls, TRBD2, cannot be checked with no DNA. The CDR3 has 16 residues. The germline CDR1 and CDR2 sequences are LGHNA and YNFKEQ. This CDR3 reads CASTVTSGSNLDTQYF.

The V call is TRBV5-1, the J call TRBJ1-4; the D call of TRBD1 rests on TCRdb alone, since no DNA is present to check it. Germline V lookup: CDR1 SGHRS, CDR2 YFSETQ. CDR3 length: 12 amino acids. The CDR3 sequence: CASSLQGGKLFF. Combining the CDR3 with reference TRBV5-1 and TRBJ1-4 gives the whole variable domain KAGVTQTPRYLIKTRGQQVTLSCSPISGHRSVSWYQQTPGQGLQFLFEYFSETQRNKGNFPGRFSGRQFSNSRSEMNVSTLELGDSALYLCASSLQGGKLFFGSGTQLSVL.

V is TRBV5-1 and J is TRBJ2-1; TCRdb's D call, TRBD1, is unchecked because there is no DNA. In germline, CDR1 is SGHRS, CDR2 YFSETQ. CDR3 size: 15 residues. CDR3 sequence reads: CASSSGTGFYNEQFF.

V gene TRBV28 combines with J gene TRBJ1-5; TCRdb picks TRBD1, but there is no DNA to check that call. CDR3 length: 14 amino acids. Germline CDR1 reads MDHEN; CDR2 reads SYDVKM. CDR3 residues: CASSFTGYGQPQHF.

The chain couples TRBV7-8 to TRBJ2-5. CDR1 SGHVS and CDR2 FQNEAQ come from the germline V gene. CDR3 length: 13 amino acids. The CDR3 spells CASSLGVAETQYF.